This T cell receptor (beta chain) was retrieved from a study of OX40 agonist ivuxolimab in advanced cancers. Using immunoSEQ multiplex PCR, the repertoire was profiled, and TCRdb retains in-frame clones only, with some absent. The sample has roughly 61,000 clones, 80% to 90% seen once. The CDR3 length is 13 residues. V dropped 7 bases and J dropped 5; count of bases not matched to a gene: 7. Germline CDR1 is ENHRY and CDR2 is SYGVKD. The chain uses TRBV10-3 and TRBJ1-1; 7 nucleotides agree with TRBD1. The sample consisted of CD4+ or CD8+ T cells sorted from blood, taken in a trial of the OX40 agonist ivuxolimab. The receptor was isolated from an adult with an advanced solid tumor such as melanoma, head and neck, liver or kidney cancer. The CDR3 nucleotides read TGTGCCATCAACAGACAGGGATCTACTGAAGCTTTCTTT. This gives the protein CAINRQGSTEAFF.